Here is one T cell receptor (beta chain) with its context. Its target is not known. This entry belongs to a study of early T cells in non-severe SARS-CoV-2 infection. About the study: Sequenced bulk RNA came from whole blood that was unsorted, and chains were unpaired.

Trimming took 1 base from V and 4 from J, leaving 13 bases between them. This CDR3 is built from 14 residues. From germline, CDR1 is SQVTM and CDR2 ANQGSEA. Broader study findings: Using VDJdb, the matching emphasized anti-spike CD8 responses while missing private and CD4 specificities.

TCRdb reprocessed the 5' RACE reads with MiXCR, giving one entry per CDR3 protein. The sample includes more than 70,000 distinct CDR3 sequences, roughly an eighth of them seen just once. This chain links TRBV29-1 with TRBJ1-1; D is unresolved. The source is an adult who was a healthcare worker with PCR-confirmed SARS-CoV-2 infection or an uninfected control (not recorded which). The specimen was whole blood. The CDR3 sequence: CSVEGKSLGTEAFF. DNA for the CDR3: TGCAGCGTTGAAGGGAAATCTCTGGGCACTGAAGCTTTCTTT. The complete variable domain, with remaining parts taken from reference TRBV29-1 and TRBJ1-1, reads SAVISQKPSRDICQRGTSLTIQCQVDSQVTMMFWYRQQPGQSLTLIATANQGSEATYESGFVIDKFPISRPNLTFSTLTVSNMSPEDSSIYLCSVEGKSLGTEAFFGQGTRLTVV.